One sample yielded the 4 T cell receptor beta chains listed below, sequenced in a study of cytomegalovirus exposure and HLA in healthy donors. The PCR employed 60 Vbeta primers together with 13 Jbeta primers. Some clones are missing from TCRdb's copy, which holds only in-frame ones; the method was immunoSEQ multiplex PCR. The sample lists 180,000 or so clones; roughly 75% were seen once. The sequenced material came from PBMCs. Source of these receptors: a woman aged 40 to 55 in good health and CMV-seropositive.

The gene calls are TRBV2 and TRBJ2-1; the match to TRBD2 covers 10 bases. Germline assignment: CDR1 SNHLY and CDR2 FYNNEI. There are 15 residues in the CDR3. V dropped 3 bases and J dropped 7; count of bases not matched to a gene: 6. The CDR3 DNA reads TGTGCCAGCAGTGACGCCGGGACTAGCGCGAATGAGCAGTTCTTC. This codes for CASSDAGTSANEQFF.

V usage is TRBV29-1 and J usage is TRBJ2-5, with a tentative D call TRBD2 (7 bases). Looked up from germline, CDR1 is SQVTM and CDR2 is ANQGSEA. Trimming removed 6 bases at V and 5 bases at J, with 10 bases between. This CDR3 region has 11 residues. CDR3 protein: CSVGGGETQYF. CDR3 DNA sequence: TGCAGCGTGGGAGGGGGGGAGACCCAGTACTTC.

The V call is TRBV18, the J call TRBJ1-5; possible D gene TRBD1, 5 bases. The ends were cut back, 6 bases at V and 5 bases at J, with 11 bases in the middle. Per the germline V gene, CDR1 is KGHSH and CDR2 is LQKENI. The CDR3 covers 13 residues. Written as DNA, the CDR3 is TGTGCCAGCTCCTCCGACAGTTATCAGCCCCAGCATTTT. Protein: CASSSDSYQPQHF.

The rearrangement uses TRBV2 and TRBJ1-2; 9 bases line up with TRBD1. CDR1 is SNHLY, CDR2 FYNNEI, per germline. The trim removed 8 bases at V and 9 bases at J, leaving 7 bases unmatched. This CDR3 is 12 amino acids long. The CDR3 nucleotides are TGTGCCAGCTTCGGGACAGGGAGAAGCTACACCTTC. Protein: CASFGTGRSYTF.